This T cell receptor (beta chain) is drawn from a study of T cells in localized non-small cell lung cancer. Whole-study findings and limits: Appearance in adjacent lung was seen for a median around 60 of the top 100 tumor clones. Compared with tumor, uninvolved adjacent lung displayed greater T cell clonality, ranking highest overall. Prolonged overall survival went with higher T cell density in the blood. Sequencing, confined to only one tumor region, leaves heterogeneity possible.

Of note for this clone: Antigen unknown.

The table came from immunoSEQ multiplex PCR; TCRdb's copy has only in-frame clones and leaves some out. The top ten clones hold 20% to 25% of a sample with around 15,000 clones, about 88% of them seen once. The length of the CDR3 is 13 residues. Germline lookup yields CDR1 SGDLS and CDR2 YYNGEE. The junction had 8 bases not matched to a gene; V was cut back by 5 bases and J by 7 bases. This receptor was identified in a male donor aged 60 or older with stage I lung adenocarcinoma. V usage is TRBV9 and J usage is TRBJ1-1, with 7 bases matching TRBD1. Sequenced material: peripheral blood, taken before any cancer treatment. The CDR3 region has the DNA TGTGCCAGCAGAGGGGACAGCCGTATTGAAGCTTTCTTT. It translates to CASRGDSRIEAFF.